This T cell receptor beta chain emerged from a study of T cell responses to AZD1222 COVID-19 vaccine. This CDR3 is 15 amino acids long. CDR1 and CDR2 (germline): SGHAT, FQNNGV. V was cut by 2 bases and J by 2 bases, with 11 bases left in between. On this clone itself: Its antigen is unknown.

The study's findings and limits: Repertoires were obtained solely post-peak T cell response. Mostly white British, mostly female donors; authors suggested clonal diversity may be underestimated. Reportedly, close to half of spike-specific TCRs are directed against unmutated variant regions.

The repertoire was sequenced with immunoSEQ multiplex PCR; TCRdb's copy has only in-frame clones and lacks some. The profile shows about 140,000 clones, over 90% of them singletons. The rearrangement joins TRBV11-2 to TRBJ2-3; D is uncertain. The receptor was derived from an adult who received the AZD1222 COVID-19 vaccine. This sample comprised peripheral blood, obtained 28 days after the second AZD1222 dose. Here the CDR3 reads CASSLRFPDTDTQYF. The CDR3 DNA follows: TGTGCCAGCAGCTTAAGATTTCCGGACACAGATACGCAGTATTTT.